The 13 T cell receptor beta chains below come from one sample, sequenced in a study of cytomegalovirus exposure and HLA in healthy donors. 60 Vbeta and 13 Jbeta primers were used in PCR. Measured with immunoSEQ multiplex PCR; TCRdb has only the in-frame clones, and not every one. The sample yields under 200,000 clones, around 80% seen once. Sequencing input: PBMCs. Receptor source: a woman between 50 and 59 years old in good health and CMV-seronegative.

This clone was detected once. The chain joins TRBV6-6 to TRBJ2-3; D is ambiguous. The V gene lost 0 bases and the J gene lost 6 bases, with 10 bases spanning the gap. Germline CDR1 and CDR2: MNHNY and SVGAGI (reference sequence). The CDR3 is 14 amino acids. CDR3 amino acids: CASSYSSSLDTQYF. The CDR3 DNA is TGTGCCAGCAGTTACTCGAGTAGTTTGGATACGCAGTATTTT.

The rearrangement joins TRBV19 to TRBJ2-7; 9 bases map to TRBD2. Germline CDR1 and CDR2: LNHDA and SQIVND (reference sequence). The CDR3 sequence is 15 residues long. The J segment lost 4 bases and the V segment lost 4 bases, leaving 8 bases of the junction unmatched. The CDR3 bases are TGTGCCAGTAGTACCTCGCGGGAGGGCGGGTACGAGCAGTACTTC. It specifies CASSTSREGGYEQYF.

This chain connects TRBV5-4 to TRBJ1-1; the D is unclear. CDR3 size: 15 residues. V dropped 2 bases and J dropped 5 bases, with 16 bases sitting between them. Germline V lookup: CDR1 SGHNT, CDR2 YYREEE (reference sequence). DNA of the CDR3: TGTGCCAGCAGCTTACGGGAGGTATTAGAGACTGAAGCTTTCTTT. Protein sequence: CASSLREVLETEAFF.

The CDR3 reads CASSADTGNSYNSPLHF. The CDR3 DNA reads as TGTGCCAGCAGTGCTGATACAGGGAACTCCTATAATTCACCCCTCCACTTT. The chain is built from TRBV6-1 and TRBJ1-6, with D possibly matching TRBD1 (6 bases). V gave up 4 bases and J gave up 0 bases, with 13 bases separating them. This CDR3 has 17 residues. Germline V gene sequence: CDR1 MNHNS, CDR2 SASEGT.

The chain uses TRBV6-1 and TRBJ2-3, with a possible D match to TRBD1 (5 bases). The germline CDR1 and CDR2 sequences are MNHNS and SASEGT. The CDR3 has 15 residues. The V and J ends lost 4 bases and 1 base respectively, with 12 bases between them. CDR3 residues: CASSAESRGTDTQYF. The CDR3 nucleotides read TGTGCCAGCAGTGCGGAAAGCAGGGGCACAGATACGCAGTATTTT.

The chain is built from TRBV9 and TRBJ2-2, with D unresolved. Germline CDR1 is SGDLS and CDR2 is YYNGEE. Trimming cost V 0 bases and J 2 bases, with 5 bases left between them. The CDR3 is 14 amino acids. The CDR3 bases are TGTGCCAGCAGCGTAGTTGGCAACACCGGGGAGCTGTTTTTT. It translates to CASSVVGNTGELFF.

This chain links TRBV2 with TRBJ2-1; TRBD1 is a possible D gene (6 bases). The length of the CDR3 is 18 residues. CDR1 is SNHLY and CDR2 is FYNNEI in the germline V gene. V lost 2 bases and J lost 2, with 19 bases in between. The CDR3 nucleotides read TGTGCCAGCAGTGAATTCGGAAAGGGGGAGACGACCTACAATGAGCAGTTCTTC. This gives the protein CASSEFGKGETTYNEQFF.

For the CDR3, the DNA is TGTGCCAGCAGCTTAGATAGGAACACTGAAGCTTTCTTT. Translated, it gives CASSLDRNTEAFF. The rearrangement joins TRBV11-3 to TRBJ1-1; unclear D gene. The CDR3 has 13 residues. Trimming removed 0 bases from V and 1 base from J, with 3 bases in between. Germline V CDR1 and CDR2: SGHNT, YENEEA.

This clone occurred once. For the CDR3, the DNA is TGTGCCACCGCCGCCGGGGCAGGGGGTTTACAGCAAGAGACCCAGTACTTC. Amino acids: CATAAGAGGLQQETQYF. The gene calls are TRBV10-3 and TRBJ2-5, with TRBD1 identical over 7 bases. This CDR3 region has 17 residues. Germline-derived CDR1 and CDR2 are ENHRY and SYGVKD. The V and J ends lost 10 bases and 2 bases, in that order; junction bases with no gene match: 19.

This clone was seen just once. The chain uses TRBV5-1 and TRBJ2-7; tentative D call: TRBD1 (6 bases). CDR1 and CDR2 (germline): SGHRS, YFSETQ. This CDR3 contains 16 residues. Trimming removed 3 bases from V and 3 bases from J, with 19 bases in between. The CDR3 DNA reads TGCGCCAGCAGCTCTCAACAGGGTACAGTAGGCTACGAGCAGTACTTC. This translates into CASSSQQGTVGYEQYF.

V gene TRBV29-1 combines with J gene TRBJ2-7, with a possible D match to TRBD1 (5 bases). The V gene's germline CDR1 is SQVTM and CDR2 ANQGSEA. Deletions cut 7 bases from V and 7 bases from J, with 20 bases between. CDR3 size: 13 residues. The CDR3 DNA follows: TGCAGCGCCGTTGTCCCCCCCAGGGTTGAGCAGTACTTC. Translated: CSAVVPPRVEQYF.

The V gene is TRBV5-1, the J gene TRBJ2-7; TRBD2 matches at 7 bases. Germline-derived CDR1 and CDR2 are SGHRS and YFSETQ. V lost 2 bases, J lost 0 bases, and 8 bases stayed unmatched. The CDR3 is 16 residues long. The CDR3 region is CASSFSGLPGSYEQYF. CDR3 sequence (DNA): TGCGCCAGCAGCTTTAGCGGGCTCCCCGGCTCCTACGAGCAGTACTTC.

In this sample, this clone turned up a few times. The V gene is TRBV6-5, the J gene TRBJ2-1; 11 bases fit TRBD2. The CDR3 extends over 15 amino acids. V was pared by 0 bases and J by 9 bases, with 4 bases of the junction left unmatched. From germline, CDR1 is MNHEY and CDR2 SVGAGI. Here the CDR3 reads CASSYSSGGEREQFF. The CDR3 coding sequence is TGTGCCAGCAGTTACTCTAGCGGGGGGGAGCGTGAGCAGTTCTTC.